Sequencing of this TCR beta chain was carried out in a study of T cells in Graves' hyperthyroidism and ophthalmopathy. Study-wide points: Most expanded thyroid clonotypes above 0.001 also appeared in blood. In the analysis, a 13 V-J model separated ophthalmopathy from stable hyperthyroidism.

Newly diagnosed hyperthyroidism patients aged 18 to 65 years had disease lasting under 2 months. The CDR3 runs to 12 residues. V lost 11 bases to trimming and J lost 2 bases, with 12 bases between them. Germline assignment: CDR1 SEHNR and CDR2 FQNEAQ (reference sequence). RNA transcripts gave rise to amplified TCR beta CDR3 regions. Using the HTBI primer set, a first-round RT-PCR was run on the TCR CDR3. MiXCR, run by TCRdb on the multiplex PCR reads, gives a single entry per CDR3 protein. In the table there are a few hundred thousand distinct CDR3 sequences, more than 15% of which are singletons. Details on this clonotype: Its antigen remains unknown.

The J gene is TRBJ1-2, the V gene TRBV7-9; a possible D gene is TRBD1 (5 bases). Source material: blood. The TCR was taken from a woman between 18 and 29 years old with Graves' hyperthyroidism that later progressed to Graves' ophthalmopathy. The CDR3 DNA reads as TGTGCCGCTGGTAGGGGAAACTATGGCTACACCTTC. Translating gives CAAGRGNYGYTF.